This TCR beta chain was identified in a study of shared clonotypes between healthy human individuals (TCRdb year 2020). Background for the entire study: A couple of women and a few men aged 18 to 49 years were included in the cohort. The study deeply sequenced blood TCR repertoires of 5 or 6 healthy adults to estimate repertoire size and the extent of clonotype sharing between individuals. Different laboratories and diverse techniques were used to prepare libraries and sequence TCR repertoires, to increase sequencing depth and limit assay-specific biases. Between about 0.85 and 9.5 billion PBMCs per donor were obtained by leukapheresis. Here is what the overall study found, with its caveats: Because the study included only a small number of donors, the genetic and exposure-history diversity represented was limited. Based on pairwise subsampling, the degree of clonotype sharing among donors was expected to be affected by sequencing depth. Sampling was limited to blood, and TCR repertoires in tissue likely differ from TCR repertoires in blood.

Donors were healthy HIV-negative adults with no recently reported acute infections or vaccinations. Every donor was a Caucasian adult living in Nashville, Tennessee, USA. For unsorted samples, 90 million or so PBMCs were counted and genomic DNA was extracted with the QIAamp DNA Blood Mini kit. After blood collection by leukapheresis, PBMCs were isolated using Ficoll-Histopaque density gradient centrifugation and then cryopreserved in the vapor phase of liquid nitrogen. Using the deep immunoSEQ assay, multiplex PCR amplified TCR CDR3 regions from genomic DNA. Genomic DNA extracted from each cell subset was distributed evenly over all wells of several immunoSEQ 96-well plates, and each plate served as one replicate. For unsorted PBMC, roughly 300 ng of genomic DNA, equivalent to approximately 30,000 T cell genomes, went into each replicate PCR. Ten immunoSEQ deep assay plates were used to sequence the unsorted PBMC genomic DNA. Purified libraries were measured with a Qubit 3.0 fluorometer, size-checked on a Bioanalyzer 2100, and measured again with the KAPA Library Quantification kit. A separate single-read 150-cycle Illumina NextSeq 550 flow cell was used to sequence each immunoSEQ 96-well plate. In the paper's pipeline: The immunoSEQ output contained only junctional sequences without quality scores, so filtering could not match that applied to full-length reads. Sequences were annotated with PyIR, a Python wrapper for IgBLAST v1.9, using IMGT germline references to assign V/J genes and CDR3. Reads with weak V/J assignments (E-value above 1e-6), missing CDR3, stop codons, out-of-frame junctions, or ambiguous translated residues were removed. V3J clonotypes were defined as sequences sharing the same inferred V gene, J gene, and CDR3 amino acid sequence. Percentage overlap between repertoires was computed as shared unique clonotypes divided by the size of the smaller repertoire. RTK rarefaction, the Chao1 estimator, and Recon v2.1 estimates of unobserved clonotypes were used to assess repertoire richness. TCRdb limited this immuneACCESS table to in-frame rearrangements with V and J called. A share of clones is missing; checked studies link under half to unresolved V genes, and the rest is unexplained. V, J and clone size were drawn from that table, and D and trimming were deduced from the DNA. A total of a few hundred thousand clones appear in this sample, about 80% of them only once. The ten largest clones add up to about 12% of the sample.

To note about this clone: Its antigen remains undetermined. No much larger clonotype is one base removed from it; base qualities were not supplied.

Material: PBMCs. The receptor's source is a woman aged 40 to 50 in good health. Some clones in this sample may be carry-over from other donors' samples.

CDR3 loop: CASITPRDKENYNEQFF. Here is the DNA: TGTGCCAGCATCACCCCTCGAGACAAGGAAAACTACAATGAGCAGTTCTTC. The receptor chain draws on TRBV11-1 and TRBJ2-1, with the D gene uncertain. Looking up the germline V gene (reference sequence) yields CDR1 SGHAT and CDR2 FQDESV. The germline ends are 22 bases apart after V is trimmed by 7 bases and J by 3 bases. The CDR3 holds 17 amino acids from the cysteine to the phenylalanine. Of the read, only the CDR3 DNA is kept; its 51 bases are in frame from base 1.